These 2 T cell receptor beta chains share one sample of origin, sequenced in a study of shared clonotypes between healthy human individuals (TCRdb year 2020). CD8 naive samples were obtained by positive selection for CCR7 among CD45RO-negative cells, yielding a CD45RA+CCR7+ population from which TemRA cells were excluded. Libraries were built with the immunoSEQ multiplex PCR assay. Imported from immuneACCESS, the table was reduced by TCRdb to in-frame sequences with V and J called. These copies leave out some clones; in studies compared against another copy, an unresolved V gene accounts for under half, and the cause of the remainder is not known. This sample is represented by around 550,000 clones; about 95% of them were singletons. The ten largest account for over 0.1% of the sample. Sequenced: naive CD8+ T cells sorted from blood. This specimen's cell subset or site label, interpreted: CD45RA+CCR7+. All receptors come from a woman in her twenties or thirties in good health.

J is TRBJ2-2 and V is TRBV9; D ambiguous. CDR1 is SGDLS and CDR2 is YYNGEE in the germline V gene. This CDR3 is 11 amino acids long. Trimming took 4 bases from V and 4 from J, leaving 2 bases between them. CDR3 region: CASSLTGELFF. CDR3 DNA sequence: TGTGCCAGCAGCCTCACCGGGGAGCTGTTTTTT.

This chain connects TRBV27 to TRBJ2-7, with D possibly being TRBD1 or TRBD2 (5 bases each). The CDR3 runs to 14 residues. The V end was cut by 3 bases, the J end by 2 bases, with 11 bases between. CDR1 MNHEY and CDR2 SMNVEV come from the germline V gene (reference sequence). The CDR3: CASSFSGLAYEQYF. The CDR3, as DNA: TGTGCCAGCAGTTTCTCGGGGCTAGCCTACGAGCAGTACTTC.